What follows are 21 T cell receptor beta chains derived from one specimen sequenced in a study of spatial heterogeneity in lung cancer (dated by TCRdb to between 2018 and 2020). The time point label, as the study defines it: blood at routine non-recurrence follow-up after resection. The library was obtained by 5' RACE. The instrument given in TCRdb is NextSeq 500. TCRdb reprocessed the public reads (quality trimming at Q25 with fastp, clone calling with MiXCR) and kept in-frame beta chains. Each record represents a unique CDR3 protein, reported with the most common genes and DNA among its rows. The table for this sample lists about 29,000 distinct CDR3 sequences; roughly a tenth of them were counted only once. The leading ten clones occupy roughly 30% of the sample. This specimen consisted of PBMCs, obtained at follow-up. These receptors all stem from a female donor with early-stage non-small cell lung cancer.

This clonotype was detected a few times. Here the CDR3 reads CASSPTAGLAGADTQYF. For the CDR3, the DNA is TGTGCCAGCAGCCCCACCGCGGGATTAGCGGGGGCGGATACGCAGTATTTT. The chain has TRBV7-9 and TRBJ2-3; TRBD2 aligns across 9 bases. J gave up 6 bases and V 5 bases, and 15 bases lay outside the gene matches. CDR1 is SEHNR, CDR2 FQNEAQ, per germline (reference sequence). This CDR3 comprises 17 residues.

This clonotype was counted many times. This chain uses TRBV5-4 with TRBJ2-3; TRBD2 matches 8 bases. V was clipped by 4 bases and J by 8 bases; unmatched bases: 15. The CDR3 sequence is 16 residues long. The germline V gene encodes CDR1 SGHNT and CDR2 YYREEE (reference sequence). The CDR3 is CASSVAGTGGQRTQYF. CDR3 bases: TGTGCCAGCAGCGTGGCGGGTACGGGGGGGCAGCGTACGCAGTATTTT.

There are many counts of this clonotype. The J gene is TRBJ2-3, the V gene TRBV7-9; TRBD1 agrees at 11 bases. Germline lookup yields CDR1 SEHNR and CDR2 FQNEAQ (reference sequence). There are 14 residues in the CDR3. With V trimmed by 5 bases and J by 5 bases, 3 bases remained unmatched. The CDR3 nucleotides read TGTGCCAGCAGCAGGACAGGGGGCGGAGATACGCAGTATTTT. Protein product: CASSRTGGGDTQYF.

This clonotype showed up many times. This chain connects TRBV6-2 or TRBV6-3 to TRBJ2-1; D tentatively reads TRBD1 or TRBD2 (6 bases each). Trimming removed 0 bases at V and 9 bases at J, with 18 bases between. Germline loops: CDR1 MNHEY, CDR2 SVGEGT. The CDR3 runs to 16 residues. The CDR3 sequence is CASSYSVGGRLAEQFF. In DNA form, the CDR3 reads TGTGCCAGCAGTTACTCGGTGGGGGGCCGATTAGCTGAGCAGTTCTTC.

Many counts were recorded for this clonotype. The rearrangement links TRBV4-3 to TRBJ2-7, with no clear D. The V end lost 0 bases, the J end lost 3 bases, and 15 bases lay between the germline ends. The germline V gene encodes CDR1 LGHNA and CDR2 YSLEER. The CDR3 totals 16 residues. CDR3 DNA sequence: TGCGCCAGCAGCCAAGATCGGACCGGGCATCGCTACGAGCAGTACTTC. Protein sequence: CASSQDRTGHRYEQYF.

This clonotype was counted many times. V and J are TRBV19 and TRBJ2-1; possibly TRBD1 for D (6 bases). Germline V gives CDR1 LNHDA, CDR2 SQIVND (reference sequence). There are 15 residues in the CDR3. Trimming pared 5 bases from V and 0 bases from J, leaving 11 bases between. For the CDR3, the DNA is TGTGCCAGTAGTGTCACAGGGAGCTCCTACAATGAGCAGTTCTTC. Protein product: CASSVTGSSYNEQFF.

This clonotype was observed at least ten times. V is TRBV7-9 and J is TRBJ2-5; no reliable D call. Per the germline V gene, CDR1 is SEHNR and CDR2 is FQNEAQ (reference sequence). This CDR3 has 12 amino acids. The ends were cut back, 5 bases at V and 5 bases at J, with 9 bases in the middle. The CDR3 reads CASSRSIETQYF. The CDR3 bases are TGTGCCAGCAGCCGCTCCATTGAGACCCAGTACTTC.

The rearrangement links TRBV11-3 to TRBJ2-2; the match to TRBD1 covers 8 bases. The CDR3 spans 14 residues. Germline V gene data show CDR1 as SGHNT and CDR2 as YENEEA. V dropped 5 bases and J dropped 3; count of bases not matched to a gene: 2. CDR3 sequence reads: CASSRQGHTGELFF. DNA for the CDR3: TGTGCCAGCAGCCGACAGGGGCACACCGGGGAGCTGTTTTTT. Complete variable domain (other parts from reference TRBV11-3 and TRBJ2-2): EAGVVQSPRYKIIEKKQPVAFWCNPISGHNTLYWYLQNLGQGPELLIRYENEEAVDDSQLPKDRFSAERLKGVDSTLKIQPAELGDSAVYLCASSRQGHTGELFFGEGSRLTVL.

This clonotype has a count of ten or more. V gene TRBV20-1 combines with J gene TRBJ2-3, with D perhaps TRBD1 (5 bases). V lost 6 bases and J 5 bases, leaving 24 bases between the germline ends. Per the germline V gene, CDR1 is DFQATT and CDR2 is SNEGSKA (reference sequence). The CDR3 runs 16 residues. The DNA for the CDR3 is TGCAGTGCCTCCGTGGGGCTAGGACCGGTTCGAGATACGCAGTATTTT. Protein product: CSASVGLGPVRDTQYF.

A few counts support this clonotype. CDR3 sequence (DNA): TGTGCCAGCAGCTACACTCTAGACAGGGTCACGCACGAGCAGTACTTC. This encodes CASSYTLDRVTHEQYF. J is TRBJ2-7 and V is TRBV7-9; 7 bases match TRBD1. CDR3 length: 16 residues. Germline V CDR1 and CDR2: SEHNR, FQNEAQ (reference sequence). J was trimmed by 5 bases and V by 4 bases; bases with no gene match: 14.

In its sample, this clonotype was seen many times. V gene TRBV5-1 combines with J gene TRBJ1-2; possible D gene TRBD1, 5 bases. The V gene lost 0 bases and the J gene lost 6 bases, with 18 bases spanning the gap. This CDR3 contains 16 residues. Germline V gene data show CDR1 as SGHRS and CDR2 as YFSETQ. The CDR3 reads CASSLGRGSSRDGYTF. CDR3 coding DNA: TGCGCCAGCAGCTTGGGACGGGGGTCCTCTCGCGATGGCTACACCTTC.

This clonotype was seen a handful of times. J is TRBJ2-1 and V is TRBV2; D gene unclear. The germline gives CDR1 SNHLY, CDR2 FYNNEI. This CDR3 is built from 12 residues. V dropped 5 bases and J dropped 9 bases, with 11 bases sitting between them. The CDR3 DNA reads as TGTGCCAGCAGTCGGCCCCGGTCTGAGCAGTTCTTC. Amino acids: CASSRPRSEQFF.

This clonotype occurred a few times. The V and J genes are TRBV5-5 and TRBJ1-1; TRBD1 is a possible D gene (6 bases). V was cut by 4 bases and J by 1 base, with 11 bases left in between. Germline CDR1 SGHKS, CDR2 YYEKEE (reference sequence). The CDR3 runs to 14 residues. CDR3 sequence: CASSTGAQNTEAFF. CDR3 DNA: TGTGCCAGCAGCACGGGGGCACAGAACACTGAAGCTTTCTTT.

This clonotype was seen many times. The chain combines TRBV5-8 with TRBJ2-5; D not resolved. V lost 1 base and J lost 2, with 12 bases in between. The CDR3 runs to 15 residues. Germline-derived CDR1 and CDR2 are SGHTS and YDEGEE. The CDR3 is CASSLSDTIQETQYF. CDR3 DNA: TGTGCCAGCAGCTTGAGTGACACGATTCAAGAGACCCAGTACTTC.

As regards this clonotype: Compared with germline, one end of the junction differs, possibly owing to a read error. The chain couples TRBV5-4 to TRBJ2-5; D is undetermined. Per germline, CDR1 SGHNT and CDR2 YYREEE (reference sequence). This CDR3 spans 13 amino acids. CDR3 amino acids: CASSLEVRKTLYF. CDR3 sequence (DNA): TGTGCCAGCAGCTTGGAGGTTCGGAAGACCCTGTACTTC.

This clonotype was seen only a few times. V usage is TRBV6-2 or TRBV6-3 and J usage is TRBJ2-3; D gene ambiguous. From germline, CDR1 is MNHEY and CDR2 SVGEGT. The CDR3 has 13 residues. The V and J ends lost 4 bases and 2 bases respectively, with 7 bases between them. The DNA for the CDR3 is TGTGCCAGCAGTTCTCCATTCACAGATACGCAGTATTTT. It translates to CASSSPFTDTQYF.

This rearrangement joins TRBV29-1 to TRBJ2-1; D gene ambiguous. The germline V and J ends were trimmed by 7 bases and 0 bases, with 13 bases remaining between them. CDR3 length: 14 amino acids. From germline, CDR1 is SQVTM and CDR2 ANQGSEA. This chain's CDR3 is CSGGRQSSYNEQFF. The CDR3 nucleotides are TGCAGCGGAGGCCGCCAAAGCTCCTACAATGAGCAGTTCTTC.

In its sample, this clonotype was seen many times. This sequence joins TRBV12-3 or TRBV12-4 and TRBJ2-2; TRBD1 matches at 7 bases. The CDR3 length is 15 residues. The junction had 3 bases not matched to a gene; V was cut back by 5 bases and J by 0 bases. DNA for the CDR3: TGTGCCAGCAGTCCGACAGGGCCGAACACCGGGGAGCTGTTTTTT. Translated: CASSPTGPNTGELFF.

This clonotype appeared many times. The chain has TRBV5-5 and TRBJ1-2; D unresolved. V shed 0 bases and J shed 2 bases, with 2 bases lying between them. This CDR3 has 12 amino acids. Germline CDR1 reads SGHKS; CDR2 reads YYEKEE (reference sequence). This CDR3 reads CASSLDNYGYTF. Written as DNA, the CDR3 is TGTGCCAGCAGCTTGGACAACTATGGCTACACCTTC.

This clonotype was recorded many times. This sequence joins TRBV3-1 and TRBJ1-1; maybe TRBD1 (6 bases). The V gene's germline CDR1 is LGHDT and CDR2 YNNKEL (reference sequence). Trimming stripped 1 base from V and 1 base from J, with 10 bases between. The CDR3 runs to 15 residues. CDR3 loop: CASSQGWTENTEAFF. In DNA form, the CDR3 reads TGTGCCAGCAGCCAAGGGTGGACAGAGAACACTGAAGCTTTCTTT. The whole variable domain, filled in from reference TRBV3-1 and TRBJ1-1, reads DTAVSQTPKYLVTQMGNDKSIKCEQNLGHDTMYWYKQDSKKFLKIMFSYNNKELIINETVPNRFSPKSPDKAHLNLHINSLELGDSAVYFCASSQGWTENTEAFFGQGTRLTVV.

This clonotype was recorded only once. One base away lies a much larger clone, so this may be a sequencing read error. The rearrangement joins TRBV14 to TRBJ2-1, with 7 nucleotides matching TRBD2. The CDR3 runs to 16 residues. The germline V gene has CDR1 SGHDN and CDR2 FVKESK. The CDR3 DNA reads as TGTGCCAGCTGCCAAGACTCTAGCGGAAGCTACAATGAGCAGTTCTTC. Amino acids: CASCQDSSGSYNEQFF.